This T cell receptor (beta chain) was observed in a study of beta chain features in type 1 diabetes. Study summary: Investigators examined 85 million to 110 million sorted cells across all samples.

Whole-study findings and limits: Insertions were fewer and deletions more numerous at VDJ junctions in type 1 diabetes patients. Moderate yet significant TCRB CDR3 shortening was seen in Type 1 diabetes patients in all four CD4+ subsets.

By way of CD45RO/CCR7/CD25/CD127/CD95/CD27, the CD4+ regulatory, stem cell-like memory, central memory and naive cells were sorted. TCRB transcripts that were expressed got sequenced, as all of the isolated RNA had been reverse transcribed. Several million reads were obtained on average from naive, central memory and regulatory T cell samples. Produced via immunoSEQ multiplex PCR; TCRdb's table is partial and in-frame only. The sample lists 500,000 to 850,000 clones, over 11% occurring once. The table lists this clone with a few counts. Its cognate antigen is unknown. The CDR3 spans 16 residues. V trimming: 4 bases; J trimming: 0 bases; junction bases outside the gene matches: 7. Germline CDR1 SGHDN, CDR2 FVKESK.

This receptor was taken from a man younger than 35 with type 1 diabetes. V gene TRBV14 combines with J gene TRBJ2-3; 7 positions agree with TRBD1. The source material was naive CD4+ T cells from blood. The DNA of the CDR3 is TGTGCCAGCAGCCCAATGACAGGGATGAGCACAGATACGCAGTATTTT. Protein: CASSPMTGMSTDTQYF.